These 16 T cell receptor beta chains share one sample of origin, sequenced in a study of blood T cells in healthy people across ages. Using a J-beta primer mix together with a sample-barcoded 5' primer, a second PCR was run for about 7 to 12 cycles. TCRdb re-called the 5' RACE reads with MiXCR, one entry per CDR3 protein. The sample carries over 1.5 million distinct CDR3 sequences, about 50% recorded once. The sample was blood. The receptors originated from a woman between 40 and 50 years old in good health.

This rearrangement joins TRBV12-3 or TRBV12-4 to TRBJ1-2, with 8 positions matching TRBD1. The CDR3 length is 16 residues. J gave up 0 bases and V 3 bases, and 6 bases lay outside the gene matches. Here the CDR3 DNA reads TGTGCCAGCAGTTTGGGTCCGGGACAGGCTAACTATGGCTACACCTTC. Translated: CASSLGPGQANYGYTF.

The V and J genes are TRBV19 and TRBJ2-5; TRBD2 is a possible D gene (6 bases). CDR1 LNHDA and CDR2 SQIVND come from the germline V gene (reference sequence). V gave up 1 base and J gave up 5 bases, with 14 bases separating them. The CDR3 totals 15 residues. CDR3 bases: TGTGCCAGTAGTATAGGAGCGTGTCGGGGGGAGACCCAGTACTTC. As protein: CASSIGACRGETQYF.

The rearrangement joins TRBV28 to TRBJ2-5; TRBD2 matches 12 bases. V shed 7 bases, J shed 5 bases, and the junction held 5 bases outside the gene matches. The CDR3 covers 14 residues. CDR1 is MDHEN, CDR2 SYDVKM, per germline. DNA of the CDR3: TGTGCCAGCAAGACTAGCGGGGGTAGGGAGACCCAGTACTTC. It yields the protein CASKTSGGRETQYF.

This clonotype was detected only a few times. V and J are TRBV4-3 and TRBJ2-3, with 8 bases identical to TRBD2. The germline V gene encodes CDR1 LGHNA and CDR2 YSLEER. The V gene end was trimmed by 3 bases and the J gene end by 0 bases; junction bases not matched to a gene: 5. The CDR3 length is 16 residues. Here the CDR3 reads CASSQGAGVSTDTQYF. CDR3 bases: TGCGCCAGCAGCCAGGGAGCGGGGGTGAGCACAGATACGCAGTATTTT.

The gene calls are TRBV25-1 and TRBJ1-4; no definite D call. In germline, CDR1 is MGHDK, CDR2 SYGVNS. With 1 base removed from V and 8 bases from J, the gap between germline ends came to 8 bases. This CDR3 region has 13 residues. Written as DNA, the CDR3 is TGTGCCAGCAGTGAATCTGGGCGCGAAAAACTGTTTTTT. Its translation is CASSESGREKLFF. The full variable domain, completed using reference TRBV25-1 and TRBJ1-4, is EADIYQTPRYLVIGTGKKITLECSQTMGHDKMYWYQQDPGMELHLIHYSYGVNSTEKGDLSSESTVSRIRTEHFPLTLESARPSHTSQYLCASSESGREKLFFGSGTQLSVL.

The chain couples TRBV5-1 to TRBJ2-1, with D possibly being TRBD1 (5 bases). V shed 6 bases and J shed 5 bases, with 24 bases lying between them. The CDR3 is 17 amino acids. Germline V gene lookup returns CDR1 SGHRS and CDR2 YFSETQ. The CDR3, as DNA: TGCGCCAGCAACAGTCTCCGCCTAAGAAAACAGGACAATGAGCAGTTCTTC. Translation gives CASNSLRLRKQDNEQFF.

The chain recombines TRBV3-1 with TRBJ1-2; D is perhaps TRBD1 (5 bases). V lost 8 bases, J lost 4 bases, and 35 bases lay in between. This CDR3 is 20 amino acids long. CDR1 and CDR2 (germline): LGHDT, YNNKEL (reference sequence). This CDR3 is CASGGGLSLLGFPSPYGYTF. CDR3 nucleotides: TGTGCCAGCGGCGGGGGACTCTCCCTATTAGGGTTCCCGTCTCCCTATGGCTACACCTTC.

This clonotype was seen a few times. The chain uses TRBV29-1 and TRBJ2-7; 7 bases agree with TRBD1. The CDR3 loop spans 11 amino acids. Germline V gene sequence: CDR1 SQVTM, CDR2 ANQGSEA. J lost 6 bases, V lost 7 bases, and 6 bases had no gene match. CDR3 nucleotide sequence: TGCAGCGCTGGAGCAGGGGGCGAGCAGTACTTC. Protein product: CSAGAGGEQYF.

The rearrangement uses TRBV5-1 and TRBJ2-1; maybe TRBD2 (5 bases). V lost 2 bases to trimming and J lost 4 bases, with 13 bases between them. The CDR3 is made up of 15 amino acids. The germline gives CDR1 SGHRS, CDR2 YFSETQ. CDR3 in DNA: TGCGCCAGCAGCTTCGGACGGGAATCTTACAATGAGCAGTTCTTC. Its protein product is CASSFGRESYNEQFF.

The chain couples TRBV10-3 to TRBJ2-7; no reliable D call. The CDR3 spans 15 residues. The germline gives CDR1 ENHRY, CDR2 SYGVKD. V was clipped by 2 bases and J by 0 bases, with 11 bases between them. As DNA, the CDR3 is TGTGCCATCAGTGAGGAAACTACCCCCTCCTACGAGCAGTACTTC. Amino acid sequence: CAISEETTPSYEQYF.

V is TRBV10-3 and J is TRBJ2-1; 12 bases agree with TRBD2. V was pared by 4 bases and J by 12 bases, with 7 bases of the junction left unmatched. Germline V CDR1 and CDR2: ENHRY, SYGVKD. The length of the CDR3 is 14 residues. The CDR3, as DNA: TGTGCCATCAGTGGGGCTAGCGGGGGGGCCGCGCAGTTCTTC. As protein: CAISGASGGAAQFF.

This clonotype was found a few times. V gene TRBV6-2 or TRBV6-3 combines with J gene TRBJ2-4; D is perhaps TRBD1 or TRBD2 (6 bases each). Germline V CDR1 and CDR2: MNHEY, SVGEGT. CDR3 length: 15 residues. Trimming removed 5 bases at V and 2 bases at J, with 13 bases between. In DNA form, the CDR3 reads TGTGCCAGCAGTGGCTCCGGGGGCCCCAAAAACATTCAGTACTTC. This translates into CASSGSGGPKNIQYF.

The chain is built from TRBV28 and TRBJ1-2; 8 bases line up with TRBD1. Per the germline V gene, CDR1 is MDHEN and CDR2 is SYDVKM. The CDR3 sequence is 17 residues long. V gave up 4 bases and J gave up 1 base; unmatched junction bases: 11. The CDR3 DNA sequence: TGTGCCAGCAGTTCGGACAGGGAGGGTGGTCTTAACTATGGCTACACCTTC. Residues: CASSSDREGGLNYGYTF.

The rearrangement joins TRBV7-3 to TRBJ2-3; 14 bases fit TRBD2. Germline values: CDR1 SGHTA, CDR2 FQGTGA. CDR3 length equals 15 residues. The junction had 4 bases not matched to a gene; V was cut back by 3 bases and J by 8 bases. DNA of the CDR3: TGTGCCAGCAGCTTGGGGACTAGCGGGGGAGCTACGCAGTATTTT. Translated: CASSLGTSGGATQYF.

V gene TRBV6-2 or TRBV6-3 combines with J gene TRBJ2-5; tentative D call: TRBD1 (5 bases). Germline lookup yields CDR1 MNHEY and CDR2 SVGEGT. The CDR3 is made up of 12 amino acids. V lost 7 bases, J lost 1 base, and 7 bases lay in between. CDR3: CASMGRQETQYF. CDR3 nucleotide sequence: TGTGCCAGCATGGGGCGCCAAGAGACCCAGTACTTC.

J is TRBJ2-3 and V is TRBV6-6; possibly TRBD2 for D (5 bases). Germline-derived CDR1 and CDR2 are MNHNY and SVGAGI (reference sequence). There are 15 residues in the CDR3. Trimming removed 6 bases at V and 6 bases at J, with 19 bases between. In nucleotides, the CDR3 is TGTGCCAGCAGAAAAATAGAGGGCCGGCGCGATACGCAGTATTTT. This encodes CASRKIEGRRDTQYF.